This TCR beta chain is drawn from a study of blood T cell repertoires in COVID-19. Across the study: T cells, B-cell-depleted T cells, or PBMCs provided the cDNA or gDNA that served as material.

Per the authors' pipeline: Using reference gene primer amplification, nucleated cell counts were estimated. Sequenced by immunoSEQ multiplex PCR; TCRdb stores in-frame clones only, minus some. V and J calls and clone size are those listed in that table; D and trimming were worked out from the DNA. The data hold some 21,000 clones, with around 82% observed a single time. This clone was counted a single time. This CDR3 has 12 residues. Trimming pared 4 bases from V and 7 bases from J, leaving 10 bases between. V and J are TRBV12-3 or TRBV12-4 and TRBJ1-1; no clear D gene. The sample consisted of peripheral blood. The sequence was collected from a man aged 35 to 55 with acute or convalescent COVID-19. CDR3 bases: TGTGCCAGCAGTTACAGTACCAATGAAGCTTTCTTT. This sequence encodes CASSYSTNEAFF.